These T cell receptor beta chains were read from a single sample in a study of CD4 T cells in relation to SARS-CoV-2 and coronaviruses. The method was immunoSEQ multiplex PCR; TCRdb's version includes in-frame clones alone and lacks a portion of them. The sample includes about 59,000 clones, approximately 90% of them seen just once. The sequenced material came from memory CD4+ T cells from PBMCs. These receptors all come from a human donor in good health. Each CDR3 is given with its conserved first and last residue. The D gene is left open where the match is weak. Expanded clones are given a class, and other clones once, few, many or no size at all.

v_gene: TRBV7-2; d_gene: .; j_gene: TRBJ1-3; abundance: few; CDR3aa: CASSFGVLGGNTIYF; CDR3nt: TGTGCCAGCAGCTTCGGGGTATTGGGTGGAAACACCATATATTTT
v_gene: TRBV19; d_gene: .; j_gene: TRBJ2-3; abundance: .; CDR3aa: CASPRRTPPISTDTQYF; CDR3nt: TGTGCCAGTCCCCGACGCACGCCACCCATTAGCACAGATACGCAGTATTTT
v_gene: TRBV27; d_gene: TRBD2; j_gene: TRBJ2-3; abundance: .; CDR3aa: CAVGRTSEDTQYF; CDR3nt: TGTGCCGTGGGGCGGACTAGCGAAGATACGCAGTATTTT
v_gene: TRBV15; d_gene: .; j_gene: TRBJ2-1; abundance: .; CDR3aa: CATSRTSPGANEQFF; CDR3nt: TGTGCCACCAGCAGAACCTCTCCCGGTGCGAATGAGCAGTTCTTC
v_gene: TRBV28; d_gene: TRBD2; j_gene: TRBJ2-1; abundance: .; CDR3aa: CASSSPGLAGGPPNEQFF; CDR3nt: TGTGCCAGCAGTTCCCCGGGACTAGCGGGAGGGCCGCCCAATGAGCAGTTCTTC
v_gene: TRBV9; d_gene: .; j_gene: TRBJ1-2; abundance: .; CDR3aa: CASSVDSAPYGYTF; CDR3nt: TGTGCCAGCAGCGTAGATTCCGCACCCTATGGCTACACCTTC
v_gene: TRBV12-3/TRBV12-4; d_gene: .; j_gene: TRBJ2-1; abundance: once; CDR3aa: CASSLRNQQFF; CDR3nt: TGTGCCAGCAGTTTACGGAATCAGCAGTTCTTC
v_gene: TRBV9; d_gene: TRBD2; j_gene: TRBJ2-6; abundance: .; CDR3aa: CALLAGRLGWANVLTF; CDR3nt: TGTGCCCTACTAGCGGGACGGTTGGGCTGGGCCAACGTCCTGACTTTC
v_gene: TRBV3-1/TRBV3-2; d_gene: TRBD2; j_gene: TRBJ2-3; abundance: .; CDR3aa: CASSPDLAGGRRTQYF; CDR3nt: TGTGCCAGCAGCCCGGACCTAGCGGGGGGCCGTCGAACGCAGTATTTT
v_gene: TRBV9; d_gene: .; j_gene: TRBJ2-1; abundance: .; CDR3aa: CASSVGGRGSYNEQFF; CDR3nt: TGTGCCAGCAGCGTAGGCGGCAGGGGTTCCTACAATGAGCAGTTCTTC
v_gene: TRBV7-7; d_gene: .; j_gene: TRBJ2-7; abundance: .; CDR3aa: CASSPDEGPYEQYF; CDR3nt: TGTGCCAGCAGCCCCGACGAGGGCCCCTACGAGCAGTACTTC
v_gene: TRBV19; d_gene: TRBD2; j_gene: TRBJ2-5; abundance: .; CDR3aa: CASSIDLGGSRETQYF; CDR3nt: TGTGCCAGTAGTATAGATCTGGGCGGGAGTAGGGAGACCCAGTACTTC
v_gene: TRBV28; d_gene: .; j_gene: TRBJ1-1; abundance: .; CDR3aa: CASSPAQPNTEAFF; CDR3nt: TGTGCCAGCAGTCCGGCACAGCCGAACACTGAAGCTTTCTTT
v_gene: TRBV24-1; d_gene: .; j_gene: TRBJ2-2; abundance: .; CDR3aa: CATSDYGTTGELFF; CDR3nt: TGTGCCACCAGTGACTATGGGACAACCGGGGAGCTGTTTTTT
v_gene: TRBV2; d_gene: TRBD1; j_gene: TRBJ1-2; abundance: .; CDR3aa: CASSDLRTGVHGYTF; CDR3nt: TGTGCCAGCAGTGACCTACGGACAGGGGTTCATGGCTACACCTTC
v_gene: TRBV5-1; d_gene: .; j_gene: TRBJ2-7; abundance: .; CDR3aa: CASTPAGGLYEQYF; CDR3nt: TGCGCCAGCACCCCGGCAGGGGGGCTGTACGAGCAGTACTTC
v_gene: TRBV24-1; d_gene: TRBD1; j_gene: TRBJ2-1; abundance: .; CDR3aa: CATSDFRDRGGNEQFF; CDR3nt: TGTGCCACCAGTGATTTCCGGGACAGGGGTGGCAATGAGCAGTTCTTC
v_gene: TRBV7-2; d_gene: .; j_gene: TRBJ1-3; abundance: .; CDR3aa: CASSSRWSGNTIYF; CDR3nt: TGTGCCAGCAGCTCACGGTGGTCTGGAAACACCATATATTTT
v_gene: TRBV6-2/TRBV6-3; d_gene: .; j_gene: TRBJ1-5; abundance: few; CDR3aa: CASSSTGTNQPQHF; CDR3nt: TGTGCCAGCAGTTCGACAGGTACCAATCAGCCCCAGCATTTT
v_gene: TRBV6-1; d_gene: .; j_gene: TRBJ1-4; abundance: .; CDR3aa: CASSEDSATNEKLFF; CDR3nt: TGTGCCAGCAGTGAAGACAGTGCAACTAATGAAAAACTGTTTTTT
v_gene: TRBV3-1/TRBV3-2; d_gene: .; j_gene: TRBJ2-7; abundance: few; CDR3aa: CASSQKYEQYF; CDR3nt: TGTGCCAGCAGCCAAAAGTACGAGCAGTACTTC
v_gene: TRBV4-2; d_gene: .; j_gene: TRBJ2-7; abundance: .; CDR3aa: CASRATGRASDEQYF; CDR3nt: TGTGCCAGCAGGGCCACCGGCAGGGCGTCCGACGAGCAGTACTTC
v_gene: TRBV7-2; d_gene: TRBD2; j_gene: TRBJ2-2; abundance: .; CDR3aa: CASSFGSLGGIPGELFF; CDR3nt: TGTGCCAGCAGCTTTGGTTCACTCGGGGGGATCCCCGGGGAGCTGTTTTTT
v_gene: TRBV28; d_gene: .; j_gene: TRBJ1-4; abundance: .; CDR3aa: CASSLGVGLRFF; CDR3nt: TGTGCCAGCAGTCTAGGGGTGGGATTGAGGTTTTTT
v_gene: TRBV7-2; d_gene: .; j_gene: TRBJ1-3; abundance: few; CDR3aa: CASSLVGTTISSSGNTIYF; CDR3nt: TGTGCCAGCAGCTTAGTCGGGACAACGATATCGAGTTCTGGAAACACCATATATTTT
v_gene: TRBV19; d_gene: .; j_gene: TRBJ1-2; abundance: .; CDR3aa: CASTQGSTNLRGYTF; CDR3nt: TGTGCCAGTACTCAGGGCAGCACGAACCTGCGTGGCTACACCTTC
v_gene: TRBV5-6; d_gene: .; j_gene: TRBJ2-1; abundance: once; CDR3aa: CASSLEVRPGYNEQFF; CDR3nt: TGTGCCAGCAGCTTGGAAGTCCGGCCGGGGTACAATGAGCAGTTCTTC
v_gene: TRBV18; d_gene: TRBD1; j_gene: TRBJ2-3; abundance: .; CDR3aa: CASSTGAGDTQYF; CDR3nt: TGTGCCAGCTCAACAGGGGCGGGAGATACGCAGTATTTT
v_gene: TRBV28; d_gene: .; j_gene: TRBJ1-2; abundance: .; CDR3aa: CASSLWGDGYTF; CDR3nt: TGTGCCAGCAGTTTGTGGGGGGATGGCTACACCTTC
v_gene: TRBV18; d_gene: .; j_gene: TRBJ2-3; abundance: .; CDR3aa: CASSRRSGGTDTQYF; CDR3nt: TGTGCCAGCTCACGGCGCTCGGGAGGCACAGATACGCAGTATTTT
v_gene: TRBV6-5; d_gene: TRBD1; j_gene: TRBJ1-5; abundance: .; CDR3aa: CASSYRDRGQPQHF; CDR3nt: TGTGCCAGCAGTTACCGGGACAGGGGTCAGCCCCAGCATTTT
v_gene: TRBV11-2; d_gene: .; j_gene: TRBJ2-7; abundance: few; CDR3aa: CASSLDWEQYF; CDR3nt: TGTGCCAGCAGCTTAGACTGGGAGCAGTACTTC
v_gene: TRBV21-1; d_gene: .; j_gene: TRBJ2-7; abundance: .; CDR3aa: CASSIRAGTVGTSDYEQYF; CDR3nt: TGTGCCAGCAGCATCCGGGCGGGGACGGTCGGGACTAGCGATTACGAGCAGTACTTC
v_gene: TRBV10-3; d_gene: TRBD2; j_gene: TRBJ2-7; abundance: .; CDR3aa: CAISERAGGPYEQYF; CDR3nt: TGTGCCATCAGTGAGAGGGCGGGGGGGCCCTACGAGCAGTACTTC
v_gene: TRBV30; d_gene: TRBD1; j_gene: TRBJ1-6; abundance: .; CDR3aa: CAWGQGANSPLHF; CDR3nt: TGTGCCTGGGGACAGGGGGCTAATTCACCCCTCCACTTT
v_gene: TRBV10-3; d_gene: .; j_gene: TRBJ1-1; abundance: once; CDR3aa: CAIQRGDTEAFF; CDR3nt: TGTGCCATCCAACGAGGGGACACTGAAGCTTTCTTT
v_gene: TRBV30; d_gene: .; j_gene: TRBJ1-2; abundance: .; CDR3aa: CAWTRNERFGYTF; CDR3nt: TGTGCCTGGACGAGAAACGAGCGGTTTGGCTACACCTTC
v_gene: TRBV7-9; d_gene: .; j_gene: TRBJ1-3; abundance: once; CDR3aa: CAYLPVNSGNTIYF; CDR3nt: TGTGCCTATCTCCCGGTAAACTCTGGAAACACCATATATTTT
v_gene: TRBV18; d_gene: .; j_gene: TRBJ2-6; abundance: .; CDR3aa: CASSLDRYSGANVLTF; CDR3nt: TGTGCCAGCTCACTCGACAGATACTCTGGGGCCAACGTCCTGACTTTC
v_gene: TRBV9; d_gene: .; j_gene: TRBJ2-2; abundance: .; CDR3aa: CASSVGGYGELFF; CDR3nt: TGTGCCAGCAGCGTAGGTGGGTACGGGGAGCTGTTTTTT
v_gene: TRBV12-3/TRBV12-4; d_gene: .; j_gene: TRBJ1-6; abundance: .; CDR3aa: CASSVGFNSPLHF; CDR3nt: TGTGCCAGCAGTGTCGGATTTAATTCACCCCTCCACTTT